Detailed here is one T cell receptor (beta chain). Its antigen remains undetermined. Base qualities were left out, and no much larger clone turns up one base away. For sequencing of the TCRbeta CDR3 region, genomic DNA was extracted from the sorted cells. TCRbeta CDR3 regions were sequenced using the immunoSEQ Assay. As stored in TCRdb, this immuneACCESS dataset retains in-frame rearrangements with V and J assigned. A fraction of the clones does not appear; measured against another copy, unresolved V genes explain less than half of the discrepancy, and the remainder lacks a known reason. In all, the sample holds about 60,000 clones, and roughly nine tenths of those were seen once. The ten largest clones represent 0.85% to 1.4% of the sample. Patients with autoimmune disease history or receiving systemic immunosuppression were excluded from the trial. In every dose cohort, peripheral blood was drawn for TCR sequencing at baseline, cycle 4 day 1, and cycle 7 day 1. Samples were obtained from an open-label, multicenter, first-in-human phase I dose-escalation trial of ivuxolimab. Adults with locally advanced or metastatic head and neck squamous cell, hepatocellular, melanoma or renal cell carcinoma were enrolled in the trial. Before TCR sequencing, CD4+ and CD8+ T cells were separately sorted from peripheral blood.

This record belongs to a study of OX40 agonist ivuxolimab in advanced cancers. Some background on the complete study: Ivuxolimab was an agonistic, fully human IgG2 monoclonal antibody directed against OX40 (CD134), a costimulatory receptor. Intravenous ivuxolimab was administered to patients every 2 weeks at six dose levels: 0.01, 0.1, 0.3, 1.5, 3 and 10 mg/kg. Of the roughly 53 patients in dose escalation, around 20 had hepatocellular carcinoma, some 15 had melanoma, 9 had renal cell carcinoma and 9 had head and neck cancer. Partial responses were achieved by three dose-escalation patients, of whom one had hepatocellular carcinoma and two had cutaneous melanoma. The paper describes the monotherapy dose-escalation part (N of about 50 patients) of the phase I trial of ivuxolimab. A male proportion of roughly 80% and a mean age of about 60 years, ranging from roughly 23 to 90, were recorded for the dose-escalation cohort. Patients were allowed to have had prior anti-PD-1, anti-PD-L1 or anti-CTLA-4 therapy, and around 40% of the dose-escalation patients had previously received checkpoint inhibitors. Peripheral TCRbeta sequencing was intended to test whether TCR sequence diversity was altered and clonal T-cell expansion was caused by ivuxolimab. Findings and caveats that apply to the study as a whole: After ivuxolimab, more expanded clones were found on average in CD8+ T cells than in CD4+ T cells. Partial responders in the 0.1-3.0 mg/kg groups had among the lowest normalized peripheral clonal expansion, especially among CD8+ T cells. Low levels of normalized T-cell clonal expansion were also seen in some patients who did not respond. Clonal expansion of both CD4+ and CD8+ blood T cells was observed from baseline to week 6 at doses 0.1 to 3.0 mg/kg. Antigen specificity was not determined for the clonally expanded peripheral T cells.

Sample: CD4+ or CD8+ T cells sorted from blood, taken in a trial of the OX40 agonist ivuxolimab. The source is an adult with an advanced solid tumor such as melanoma, head and neck, liver or kidney cancer.

The nucleotide sequence is TGTGCCAGCACCGGCACGGGCAGTTTCCACTATGGCTACACCTTC. Translation gives CASTGTGSFHYGYTF. This chain joins TRBV28 to TRBJ1-2, with the identity of the D gene unclear. Its CDR3 holds 15 amino acids, cysteine through phenylalanine. Of the read, only the CDR3 DNA is kept; its 45 bases are in frame from base 1. The germline V gene yields MDHEN for CDR1 and SYDVKM for CDR2. V is reduced by 7 bases and J by 3 bases, leaving a spacing of 18 bases between them.